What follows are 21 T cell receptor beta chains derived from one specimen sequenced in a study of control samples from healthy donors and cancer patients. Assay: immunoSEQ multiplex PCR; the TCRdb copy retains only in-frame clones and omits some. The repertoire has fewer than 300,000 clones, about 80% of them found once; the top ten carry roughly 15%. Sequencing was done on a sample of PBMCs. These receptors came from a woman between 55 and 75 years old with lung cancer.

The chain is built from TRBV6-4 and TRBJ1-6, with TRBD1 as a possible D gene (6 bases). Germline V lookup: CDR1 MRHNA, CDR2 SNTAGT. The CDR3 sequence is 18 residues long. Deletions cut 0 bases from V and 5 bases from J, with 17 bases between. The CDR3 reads CASSDSTDRPRNNSPLHF. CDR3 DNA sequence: TGTGCCAGCAGTGACTCGACCGACAGGCCCAGGAATAATTCACCCCTCCACTTT.

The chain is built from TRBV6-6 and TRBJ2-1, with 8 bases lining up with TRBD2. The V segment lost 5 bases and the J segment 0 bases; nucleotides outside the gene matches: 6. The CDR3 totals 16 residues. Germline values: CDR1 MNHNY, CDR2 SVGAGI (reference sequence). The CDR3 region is CASSGLAPSSYNEQFF. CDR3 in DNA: TGTGCCAGCAGTGGACTAGCCCCCAGCTCCTACAATGAGCAGTTCTTC.

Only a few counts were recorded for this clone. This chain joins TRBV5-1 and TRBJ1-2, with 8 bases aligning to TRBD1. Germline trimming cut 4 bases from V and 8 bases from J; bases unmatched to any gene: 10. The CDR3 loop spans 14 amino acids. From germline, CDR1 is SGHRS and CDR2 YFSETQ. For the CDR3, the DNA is TGCGCCAGCAGCAGGGACGACAGGACAGGGGGCTACACCTTC. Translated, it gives CASSRDDRTGGYTF.

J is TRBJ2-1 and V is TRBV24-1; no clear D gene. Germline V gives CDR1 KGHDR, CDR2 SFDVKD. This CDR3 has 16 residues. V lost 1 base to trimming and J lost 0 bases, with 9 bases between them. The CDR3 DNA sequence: TGTGCCACCAGTGATTTAACAGCTAACTCCTACAATGAGCAGTTCTTC. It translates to CATSDLTANSYNEQFF.

CDR3: CASSPSVGTGAAGELFF. Here the CDR3 DNA reads TGTGCCAGCAGCCCCTCGGTTGGGACAGGGGCGGCCGGGGAGCTGTTTTTT. This rearrangement joins TRBV3-1 (or the pseudogene TRBV3-2) to TRBJ2-2; 10 bases line up with TRBD1. This CDR3 is 17 amino acids long. J lost 6 bases, V lost 4 bases, and 11 bases had no gene match. CDR1 is LGHDT and CDR2 is YNNKEL in the germline V gene (reference sequence).

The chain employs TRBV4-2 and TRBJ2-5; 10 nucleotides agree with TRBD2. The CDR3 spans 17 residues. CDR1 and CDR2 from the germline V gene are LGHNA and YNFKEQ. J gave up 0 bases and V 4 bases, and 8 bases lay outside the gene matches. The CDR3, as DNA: TGTGCCAGCAGCCTAGGACTAGCGGAGACGTACCAAGAGACCCAGTACTTC. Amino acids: CASSLGLAETYQETQYF.

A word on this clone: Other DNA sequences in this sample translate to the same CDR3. CDR3: CSVGTGTDTQYF. CDR3 DNA: TGCAGCGTTGGCACCGGGACAGATACGCAGTATTTT. The rearrangement links TRBV29-1 to TRBJ2-3; D is unclear. From germline, CDR1 is SQVTM and CDR2 ANQGSEA. The CDR3 extends over 12 amino acids. The V end lost 4 bases, the J end lost 3 bases, and 8 bases lay between the germline ends.

The CDR3 reads CASRGDRASDTQYF. In nucleotides, the CDR3 is TGTGCCAGCCGGGGGGACAGGGCCTCAGATACGCAGTATTTT. The chain employs TRBV2 and TRBJ2-3; 9 bases align to TRBD1. CDR3 length: 14 amino acids. Germline V gene lookup returns CDR1 SNHLY and CDR2 FYNNEI. J gave up 4 bases and V 8 bases, and 7 bases lay outside the gene matches.

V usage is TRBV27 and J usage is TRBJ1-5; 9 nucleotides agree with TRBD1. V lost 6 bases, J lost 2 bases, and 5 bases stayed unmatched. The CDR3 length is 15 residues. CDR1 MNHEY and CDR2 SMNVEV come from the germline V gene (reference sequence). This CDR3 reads CASRTTGGGNQPQHF. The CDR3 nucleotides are TGTGCCAGCAGAACGACAGGGGGAGGCAATCAGCCCCAGCATTTT.

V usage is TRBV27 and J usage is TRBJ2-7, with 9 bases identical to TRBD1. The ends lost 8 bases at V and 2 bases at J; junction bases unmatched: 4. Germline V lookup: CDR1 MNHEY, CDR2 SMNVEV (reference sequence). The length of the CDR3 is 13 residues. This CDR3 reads CASGRQGAYEQYF. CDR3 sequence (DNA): TGTGCCAGCGGGCGACAGGGGGCCTACGAGCAGTACTTC.

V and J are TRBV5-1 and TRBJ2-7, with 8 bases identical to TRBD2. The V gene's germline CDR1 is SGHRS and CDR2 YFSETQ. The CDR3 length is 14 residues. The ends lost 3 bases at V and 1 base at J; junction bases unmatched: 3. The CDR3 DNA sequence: TGCGCCAGCAGCTCTACTAGCGGTTCCTACGAGCAGTACTTC. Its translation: CASSSTSGSYEQYF.

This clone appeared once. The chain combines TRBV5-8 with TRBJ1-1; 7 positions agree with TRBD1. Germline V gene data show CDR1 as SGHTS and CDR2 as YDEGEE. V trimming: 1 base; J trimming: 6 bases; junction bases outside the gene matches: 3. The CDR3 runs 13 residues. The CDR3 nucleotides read TGTGCCAGCAGCTTGCACGGGACAGCTGAAGCTTTCTTT. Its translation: CASSLHGTAEAFF.

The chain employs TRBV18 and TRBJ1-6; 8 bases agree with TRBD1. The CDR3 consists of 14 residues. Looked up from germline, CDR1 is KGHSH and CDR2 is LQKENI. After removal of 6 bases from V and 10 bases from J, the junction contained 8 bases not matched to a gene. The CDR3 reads CASSRDRTGSPLHF. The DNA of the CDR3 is TGTGCCAGCTCGCGGGACAGGACGGGGTCACCCCTCCACTTT. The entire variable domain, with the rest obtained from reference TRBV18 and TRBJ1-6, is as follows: NAGVMQNPRHLVRRRGQEARLRCSPMKGHSHVYWYRQLPEEGLKFMVYLQKENIIDESGMPKERFSAEFPKEGPSILRIQQVVRGDSAAYFCASSRDRTGSPLHFGNGTRLTVT.

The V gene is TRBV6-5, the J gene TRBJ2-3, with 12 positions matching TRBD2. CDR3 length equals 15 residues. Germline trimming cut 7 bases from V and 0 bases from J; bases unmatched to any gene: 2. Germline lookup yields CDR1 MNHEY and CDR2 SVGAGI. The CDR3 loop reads CASILAGGSTDTQYF. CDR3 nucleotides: TGTGCCAGCATACTAGCGGGAGGTAGCACAGATACGCAGTATTTT.

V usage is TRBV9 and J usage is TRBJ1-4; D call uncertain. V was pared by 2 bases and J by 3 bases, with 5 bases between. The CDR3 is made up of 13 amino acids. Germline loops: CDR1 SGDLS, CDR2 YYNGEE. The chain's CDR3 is CASSVGPNEKLFF. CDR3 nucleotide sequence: TGTGCCAGCAGCGTTGGACCTAATGAAAAACTGTTTTTT.

The DNA of the CDR3 is TGTGCCAGCAGCTTACTCGGACTAGCGGCCACCGGGGAGCTGTTTTTT. Translation: CASSLLGLAATGELFF. The chain uses TRBV7-3 and TRBJ2-2; 10 positions agree with TRBD2. Germline CDR1 is SGHTA and CDR2 is FQGTGA. The V gene end was trimmed by 2 bases and the J gene end by 4 bases; junction bases not matched to a gene: 4. This CDR3 comprises 16 residues.

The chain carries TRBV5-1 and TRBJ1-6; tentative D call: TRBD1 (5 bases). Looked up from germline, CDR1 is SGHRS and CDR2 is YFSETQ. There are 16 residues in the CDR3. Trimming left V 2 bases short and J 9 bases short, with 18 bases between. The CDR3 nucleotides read TGCGCCAGCAGCTTCGATGGGCCGACTCAGGGTTCACCCCTCCACTTT. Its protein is CASSFDGPTQGSPLHF.

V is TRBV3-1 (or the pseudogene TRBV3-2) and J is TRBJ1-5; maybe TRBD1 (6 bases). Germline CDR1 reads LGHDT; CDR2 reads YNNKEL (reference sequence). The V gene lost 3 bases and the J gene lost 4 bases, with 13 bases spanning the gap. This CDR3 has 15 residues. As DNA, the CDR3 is TGTGCCAGCAGCCAGGGGGCCGGTCCGAATCAGCCCCAGCATTTT. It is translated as CASSQGAGPNQPQHF.

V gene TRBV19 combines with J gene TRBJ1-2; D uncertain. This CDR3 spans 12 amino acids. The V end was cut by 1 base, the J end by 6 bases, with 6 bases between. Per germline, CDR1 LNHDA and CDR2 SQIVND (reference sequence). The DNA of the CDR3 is TGTGCCAGTAGTATAGGGAATAATGGCTACACCTTC. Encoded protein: CASSIGNNGYTF.

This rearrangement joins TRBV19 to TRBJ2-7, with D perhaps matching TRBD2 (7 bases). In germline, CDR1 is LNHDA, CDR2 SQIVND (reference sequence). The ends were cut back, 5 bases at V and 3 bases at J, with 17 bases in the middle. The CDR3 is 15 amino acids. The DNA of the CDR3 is TGTGCCAGTAGTCCCCTGGGGGGGACAAGCTACGAGCAGTACTTC. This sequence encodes CASSPLGGTSYEQYF. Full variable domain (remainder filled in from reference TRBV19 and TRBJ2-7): DGGITQSPKYLFRKEGQNVTLSCEQNLNHDAMYWYRQDPGQGLRLIYYSQIVNDFQKGDIAEGYSVSREKKESFPLTVTSAQKNPTAFYLCASSPLGGTSYEQYFGPGTRLTVT.

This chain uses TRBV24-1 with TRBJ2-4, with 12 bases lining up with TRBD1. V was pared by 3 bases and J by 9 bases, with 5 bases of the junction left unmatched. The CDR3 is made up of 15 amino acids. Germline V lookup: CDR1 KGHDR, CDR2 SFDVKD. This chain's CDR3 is CATSDTGTGGVIQYF. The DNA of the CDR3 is TGTGCCACCAGTGATACCGGGACAGGGGGCGTCATTCAGTACTTC.